This is a list of T cell receptor beta chains from one sample in a study of T cell changes during pregnancy in multiple sclerosis. Only in-frame clones appear in the TCRdb table, and some are missing; sequencing was by immunoSEQ multiplex PCR. The sample has around 30,000 clones, about 90% seen once; the top ten hold 3% to 4%. The sample was CD8+ T cells from peripheral blood mononuclear cells, taken in the third trimester of pregnancy. The receptors were gathered from a female donor with multiple sclerosis, enrolled in a pregnancy study. CDR3s include the opening cysteine and the closing phenylalanine or tryptophan. D genes are given only for firm matches.

CDR3aa | CDR3nt | v_gene | len | j_gene | d_gene
CASQGGGQTNSPLHF | TGTGCCAGCCAAGGGGGGGGGCAGACGAATTCACCCCTCCACTTT | TRBV27 | 15 | TRBJ1-6 | .
CASSSSSGVTYEQYF | TGTGCCAGCAGCTCCTCTAGCGGGGTTACCTACGAGCAGTACTTC | TRBV7-2 | 15 | TRBJ2-7 | TRBD2
CASSPPREDSPIQETQYF | TGCGCCAGCAGCCCACCGCGGGAGGACTCACCCATTCAAGAGACCCAGTACTTC | TRBV23-1 | 18 | TRBJ2-5 | TRBD2
CASSAPGETQYF | TGCGCCAGCAGCGCCCCGGGGGAGACCCAGTACTTC | TRBV5-1 | 12 | TRBJ2-5 | .
CASSVGETGGYGYTF | TGTGCCAGCAGCGTAGGCGAGACAGGGGGTTATGGCTACACCTTC | TRBV9 | 15 | TRBJ1-2 | TRBD1
CASSTELYRVGNTGELFF | TGTGCCAGCAGCACAGAGCTCTACAGGGTAGGGAACACCGGGGAGCTGTTTTTT | TRBV7-2 | 18 | TRBJ2-2 | .
CASSPQATYGYTF | TGTGCCAGCAGTCCCCAGGCCACGTATGGCTACACCTTC | TRBV27 | 13 | TRBJ1-2 | .
CASSLSAGLIPNYGYTF | TGTGCCAGCAGTTTATCTGCGGGACTTATCCCTAACTATGGCTACACCTTC | TRBV27 | 17 | TRBJ1-2 | .
CASSPWTSGGSEQYF | TGTGCCAGCAGCCCATGGACTAGCGGGGGGTCCGAGCAGTACTTC | TRBV7-9 | 15 | TRBJ2-7 | TRBD2
CALGGQGEQQYF | TGTGCCCTGGGAGGACAGGGGGAGCAGCAGTACTTC | TRBV10-3 | 12 | TRBJ2-7 | TRBD1
CASSQAGWGNQPQHF | TGCGCCAGCAGCCAAGCGGGTTGGGGCAATCAGCCCCAGCATTTT | TRBV4-3 | 15 | TRBJ1-5 | .
CASSPPGQGYSPLHF | TGTGCCAGCTCACCACCGGGACAGGGTTATTCACCCCTCCACTTT | TRBV18 | 15 | TRBJ1-6 | TRBD1
CASSLETAYNQPQHF | TGTGCCAGCAGCTTGGAGACAGCTTACAATCAGCCCCAGCATTTT | TRBV5-8 | 15 | TRBJ1-5 | .
CASSPWTVIQYQETQYF | TGTGCCAGCAGCCCATGGACAGTTATACAGTACCAAGAGACCCAGTACTTC | TRBV7-2 | 17 | TRBJ2-5 | .
CASSLAPSGGDTGELFF | TGTGCCAGCAGCTTAGCGCCCAGCGGGGGGGACACCGGGGAGCTGTTTTTT | TRBV7-2 | 17 | TRBJ2-2 | TRBD2
CASRPGFNQPQHF | TGTGCCAGTAGGCCAGGTTTCAATCAGCCCCAGCATTTT | TRBV19 | 13 | TRBJ1-5 | .
CASSQDLSGGRYEQYF | TGTGCCAGCAGCCAAGATCTTTCGGGGGGGAGATACGAGCAGTACTTC | TRBV4-2 | 16 | TRBJ2-7 | TRBD2
CASSSPPGLAGGRYGEQFF | TGTGCCAGCAGTTCTCCCCCGGGACTAGCGGGCGGAAGATATGGTGAGCAGTTCTTC | TRBV27 | 19 | TRBJ2-1 | TRBD2
CASSYAGASYEQYF | TGCGCCAGCAGCTATGCGGGGGCCTCCTACGAGCAGTACTTC | TRBV4-3 | 14 | TRBJ2-7 | .
CATTRRQGTEAFF | TGTGCCACCACCAGACGACAGGGAACTGAAGCTTTCTTT | TRBV15 | 13 | TRBJ1-1 | TRBD1
CASSDETSGANEQFF | TGTGCCAGCAGTGACGAGACTAGCGGAGCCAATGAGCAGTTCTTC | TRBV6-4 | 15 | TRBJ2-1 | TRBD2
CASSQDLTGVPYEQYF | TGCGCCAGCAGCCAAGATCTGACAGGGGTGCCCTACGAGCAGTACTTC | TRBV4-3 | 16 | TRBJ2-7 | TRBD1
CASSSYRDGYTF | TGCGCCAGCAGCTCTTACAGGGATGGCTACACCTTC | TRBV5-1 | 12 | TRBJ1-2 | .
CASSDRGSPGYGYTF | TGTGCCAGCAGTGATAGGGGCTCCCCAGGATATGGCTACACCTTC | TRBV6-1 | 15 | TRBJ1-2 | .
CASSTRYRRATNEKLFF | TGTGCCAGCAGCACTCGGTACAGGCGCGCAACTAATGAAAAACTGTTTTTT | TRBV21-1 | 17 | TRBJ1-4 | .
CASENNYGYTF | TGTGCCAGCGAGAACAACTATGGCTACACCTTC | TRBV2 | 11 | TRBJ1-2 | .
CASSVTGSTDTQYF | TGTGCCAGCAGCGTAACAGGGAGCACAGATACGCAGTATTTT | TRBV7-2 | 14 | TRBJ2-3 | .
CASSVEAGGSDTQYF | TGTGCCAGCAGTGTGGAAGCGGGGGGTTCGGATACGCAGTATTTT | TRBV6-4 | 15 | TRBJ2-3 | TRBD2